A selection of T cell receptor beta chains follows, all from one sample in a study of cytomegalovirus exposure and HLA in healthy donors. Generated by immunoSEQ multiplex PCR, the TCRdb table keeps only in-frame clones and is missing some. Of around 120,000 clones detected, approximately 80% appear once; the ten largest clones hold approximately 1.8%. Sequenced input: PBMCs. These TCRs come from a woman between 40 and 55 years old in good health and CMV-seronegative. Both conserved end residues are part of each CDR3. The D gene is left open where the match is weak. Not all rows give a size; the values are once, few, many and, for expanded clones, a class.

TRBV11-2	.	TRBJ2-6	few	CASRSGANGLTF	TGTGCCAGCAGATCTGGGGCCAACGGCCTGACTTTC
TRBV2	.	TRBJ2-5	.	CASSEQTVKETQYF	TGTGCCAGCAGTGAACAGACAGTCAAAGAGACCCAGTACTTC
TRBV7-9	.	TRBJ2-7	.	CASSLAGYEHSSYEQYF	TGTGCCAGCAGCTTAGCGGGCTACGAACATAGCTCCTACGAGCAGTACTTC
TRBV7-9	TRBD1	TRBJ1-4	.	CASSLGQGDNEKLFF	TGTGCCAGCAGCTTAGGACAGGGCGATAATGAAAAACTGTTTTTT
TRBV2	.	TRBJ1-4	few	CASRRGGYNEKLFF	TGTGCCAGCAGGAGAGGAGGTTATAATGAAAAACTGTTTTTT
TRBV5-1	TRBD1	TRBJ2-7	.	CASSFKDRGPSSFSYEQYF	TGCGCCAGCAGCTTTAAGGACAGGGGGCCCTCCTCCTTCTCCTACGAGCAGTACTTC
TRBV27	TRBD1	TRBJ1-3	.	CASSETGELTGNTIYF	TGTGCCAGCAGTGAGACAGGGGAACTGACTGGAAACACCATATATTTT
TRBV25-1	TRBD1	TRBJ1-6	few	CASSDHLSGTGPLHF	TGTGCCAGCAGTGACCACCTCAGCGGGACAGGACCCCTCCACTTT
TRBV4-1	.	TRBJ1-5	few	CASSQEQGPSNQPQHF	TGCGCCAGCAGCCAAGAACAGGGTCCTAGCAATCAGCCCCAGCATTTT
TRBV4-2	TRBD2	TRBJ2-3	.	CASSKQTSGATDTQYF	TGTGCCAGCAGCAAACAGACTAGCGGGGCTACAGATACGCAGTATTTT
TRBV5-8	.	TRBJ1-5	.	CASSFGGGDSNQPQHF	TGTGCCAGCAGCTTTGGCGGGGGGGATAGCAATCAGCCCCAGCATTTT
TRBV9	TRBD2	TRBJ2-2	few	CASSVSLGTSAQGTGELFF	TGTGCCAGCAGCGTATCATTGGGGACTAGCGCTCAGGGGACCGGGGAGCTGTTTTTT
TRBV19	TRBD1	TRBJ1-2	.	CASRRTGDGYTF	TGTGCCAGTAGGAGGACAGGGGATGGCTACACCTTC
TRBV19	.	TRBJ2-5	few	CASSSKGGGEEETQYF	TGTGCCAGTAGCTCGAAGGGCGGCGGGGAGGAAGAGACCCAGTACTTC
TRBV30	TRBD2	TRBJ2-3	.	CAWSPTGSGRSKIDTQYF	TGTGCCTGGAGTCCAACAGGTAGCGGGAGGTCGAAAATAGATACGCAGTATTTT
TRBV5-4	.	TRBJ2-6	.	CARSSRDTGANGLTF	TGTGCCCGCAGCTCCAGGGATACTGGGGCCAACGGCCTGACTTTC
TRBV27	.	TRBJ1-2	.	CASRQGGYGYTF	TGTGCCAGCAGGCAGGGTGGCTATGGCTACACCTTC
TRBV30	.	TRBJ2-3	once	CAWSIRADPSTDTQYF	TGTGCCTGGAGTATCAGGGCAGATCCTAGCACAGATACGCAGTATTTT
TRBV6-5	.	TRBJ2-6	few	CASSIYPSGANGLTF	TGTGCCAGCAGCATATATCCCTCTGGGGCCAACGGCCTGACTTTC
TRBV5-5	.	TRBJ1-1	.	CASSPGRRENTEAFF	TGTGCCAGCAGCCCCGGACGACGGGAGAACACTGAAGCTTTCTTT
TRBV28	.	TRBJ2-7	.	CASTQVRPPYEQYF	TGTGCCAGCACCCAGGTTAGACCTCCTTACGAGCAGTACTTC
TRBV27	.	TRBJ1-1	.	CASSSPTRGSEAFF	TGTGCCAGCAGTTCCCCCACCCGGGGGAGTGAAGCTTTCTTT
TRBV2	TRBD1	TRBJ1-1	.	CASSPGTGEARAFF	TGTGCCAGCAGTCCCGGGACAGGGGAGGCCCGGGCGTTCTTT
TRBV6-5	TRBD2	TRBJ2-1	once	CSSSYSEAGGYNEQFF	TGTTCCAGCAGTTACTCGGAAGCGGGAGGGTACAATGAGCAGTTCTTC
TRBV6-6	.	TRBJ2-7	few	CASVRGTESYEQYF	TGTGCCAGCGTCCGGGGGACAGAATCCTACGAGCAGTACTTC